This is a list of T cell receptor beta chains from one sample in a study of cytomegalovirus exposure and HLA in healthy donors. Using immunoSEQ multiplex PCR, the repertoire was profiled, and TCRdb retains in-frame clones only, with some absent. Of 200,000 to 250,000 clones listed, 82% were seen once; the top ten hold 4.5% to 6%. Sequencing used PBMCs. All receptors derive from a woman aged 40 to 50 in good health and CMV-seropositive. Each CDR3 is given with its conserved first and last residue. Fields, in order: J gene, V gene, D gene, clone size, CDR3 protein, CDR3 DNA. A D gene is named only where the DNA matches it firmly. Clone size is stated in some rows and not others, as once, few, many or a class when expanded.

TRBJ1-4 | TRBV30 | - | - | CAFQASPNEKLFF | TGTGCCTTCCAGGCGAGCCCAAATGAAAAACTGTTTTTT
TRBJ1-1 | TRBV21-1 | - | - | CASRTIRTEAFF | TGTGCCAGCAGGACTATTAGGACTGAAGCTTTCTTT
TRBJ1-2 | TRBV4-3 | TRBD1 | - | CASSQGTGGILTMGYTF | TGCGCCAGCAGCCAAGGGACAGGGGGGATTCTAACTATGGGCTACACCTTC
TRBJ2-1 | TRBV5-1 | TRBD2 | once | CASSLGKTSGGDEQFF | TGCGCCAGCAGCTTGGGCAAGACTAGCGGGGGGGATGAGCAGTTCTTC
TRBJ2-7 | TRBV6-6 | TRBD1 | - | CASRKTGGTYEQYF | TGTGCCAGCAGAAAAACAGGGGGGACCTACGAGCAGTACTTC
TRBJ1-1 | TRBV29-1 | TRBD1 | - | CSVRTGRDTEAFF | TGCAGCGTCCGGACAGGGCGAGACACTGAAGCTTTCTTT
TRBJ2-7 | TRBV19 | - | - | CASTGVDEQYF | TGTGCCAGTACAGGGGTGGACGAGCAGTACTTC
TRBJ1-2 | TRBV19 | TRBD1 | - | CASTGQGVSGYTF | TGTGCCAGTACGGGACAGGGGGTGAGCGGCTACACCTTC
TRBJ2-2 | TRBV6-4 | TRBD2 | few | CASRQDGGTGELFF | TGTGCCAGCAGGCAGGACGGGGGGACCGGGGAGCTGTTTTTT
TRBJ2-7 | TRBV6-5 | - | - | CASSYFLVGPLYEQYF | TGTGCCAGCAGTTACTTCCTCGTGGGGCCGCTCTACGAGCAGTACTTC
TRBJ2-3 | TRBV27 | - | - | CASRTGDPSVTQYF | TGTGCCAGCAGAACGGGGGACCCTTCCGTTACGCAGTATTTT
TRBJ1-1 | TRBV10-3 | - | - | CAISPKGENTEAFF | TGTGCCATCAGCCCGAAGGGGGAGAACACTGAAGCTTTCTTT
TRBJ2-7 | TRBV11-3 | - | - | CASSLVRLADSRDEQYF | TGTGCCAGCAGCTTAGTGAGGTTGGCGGACAGTCGCGACGAGCAGTACTTC
TRBJ2-1 | TRBV4-2 | TRBD2 | - | CASSQETSGGRLHNEQFF | TGTGCCAGCAGCCAAGAAACTAGCGGGGGCAGATTGCACAATGAGCAGTTCTTC
TRBJ2-5 | TRBV30 | TRBD2 | - | CAWSFSGGTQETQYF | TGTGCCTGGAGTTTTAGCGGGGGTACCCAAGAGACCCAGTACTTC
TRBJ2-1 | TRBV5-1 | - | - | CASSFDRLASYNEQFF | TGCGCCAGCAGCTTTGACAGATTAGCATCCTACAATGAGCAGTTCTTC
TRBJ2-5 | TRBV10-3 | - | - | CAISDQIGGQGGETQYF | TGTGCCATCAGTGATCAGATCGGCGGCCAGGGGGGAGAGACCCAGTACTTC
TRBJ2-1 | TRBV5-1 | TRBD2 | - | CASSLASGGYNEQFF | TGCGCCAGCAGCTTAGCTAGCGGAGGGTACAATGAGCAGTTCTTC
TRBJ1-1 | TRBV19 | TRBD1 | - | CASSERGRRLSTEAFF | TGTGCCAGTAGTGAGAGGGGGCGTCGGTTGTCTACTGAAGCTTTCTTT
TRBJ1-6 | TRBV9 | - | - | CASSVQVASPLHF | TGTGCCAGCAGCGTCCAAGTAGCATCACCCCTCCACTTT
TRBJ1-6 | TRBV5-4 | - | - | CTSSLKREEWESPLHF | TGTACCAGCAGCTTGAAAAGGGAGGAGTGGGAATCACCCCTCCACTTT
TRBJ2-7 | TRBV6-1 | - | - | CASSFRRSSYEQYF | TGTGCCAGCAGTTTTCGTAGGAGCTCCTACGAGCAGTACTTC